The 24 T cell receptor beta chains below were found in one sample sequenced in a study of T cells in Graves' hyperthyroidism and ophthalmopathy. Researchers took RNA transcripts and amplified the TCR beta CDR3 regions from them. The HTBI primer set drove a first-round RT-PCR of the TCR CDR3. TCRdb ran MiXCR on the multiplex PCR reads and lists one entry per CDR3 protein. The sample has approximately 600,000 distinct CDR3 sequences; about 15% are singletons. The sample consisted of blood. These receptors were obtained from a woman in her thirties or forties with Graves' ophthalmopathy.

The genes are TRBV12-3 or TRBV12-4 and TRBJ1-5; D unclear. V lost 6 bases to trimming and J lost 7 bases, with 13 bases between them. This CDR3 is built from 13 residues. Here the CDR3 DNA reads TGTGCCAGCAGGCTAAATTCAGGCCAGCCCCAGCATTTT. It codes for CASRLNSGQPQHF.

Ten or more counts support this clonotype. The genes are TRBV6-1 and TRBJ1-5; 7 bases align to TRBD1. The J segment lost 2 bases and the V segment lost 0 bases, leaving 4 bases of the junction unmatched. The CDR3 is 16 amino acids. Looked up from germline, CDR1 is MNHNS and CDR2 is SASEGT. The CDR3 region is CASSEAQGIGNQPQHF. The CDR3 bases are TGTGCCAGCAGTGAAGCACAGGGGATCGGCAATCAGCCCCAGCATTTT.

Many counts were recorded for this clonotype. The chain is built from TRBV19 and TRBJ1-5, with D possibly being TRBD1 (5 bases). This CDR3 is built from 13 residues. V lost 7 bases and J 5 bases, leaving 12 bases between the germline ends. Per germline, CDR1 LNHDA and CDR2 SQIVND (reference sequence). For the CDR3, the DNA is TGTGCCAGTACCTTCACCAGGGATCAGCCCCAGCATTTT. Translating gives CASTFTRDQPQHF.

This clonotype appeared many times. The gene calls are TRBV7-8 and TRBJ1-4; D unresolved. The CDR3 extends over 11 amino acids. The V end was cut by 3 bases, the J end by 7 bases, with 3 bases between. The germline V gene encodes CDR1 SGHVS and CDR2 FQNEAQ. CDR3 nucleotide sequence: TGTGCCAGCAGCTTCGGTGAAAAACTGTTTTTT. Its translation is CASSFGEKLFF.

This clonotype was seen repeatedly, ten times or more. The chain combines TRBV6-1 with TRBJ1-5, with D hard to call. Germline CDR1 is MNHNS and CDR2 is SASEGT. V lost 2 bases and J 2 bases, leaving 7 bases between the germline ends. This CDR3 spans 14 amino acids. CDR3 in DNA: TGTGCCAGCAGTGAATATGGGGGCAATCAGCCCCAGCATTTT. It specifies CASSEYGGNQPQHF.

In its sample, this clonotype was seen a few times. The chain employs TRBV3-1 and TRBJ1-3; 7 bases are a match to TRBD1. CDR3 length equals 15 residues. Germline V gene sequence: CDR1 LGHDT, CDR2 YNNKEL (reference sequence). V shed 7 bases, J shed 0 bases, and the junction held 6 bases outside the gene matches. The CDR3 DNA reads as TGTGCCAGCAATTCCGGACAGGACTCTGGAAACACCATATATTTT. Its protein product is CASNSGQDSGNTIYF.

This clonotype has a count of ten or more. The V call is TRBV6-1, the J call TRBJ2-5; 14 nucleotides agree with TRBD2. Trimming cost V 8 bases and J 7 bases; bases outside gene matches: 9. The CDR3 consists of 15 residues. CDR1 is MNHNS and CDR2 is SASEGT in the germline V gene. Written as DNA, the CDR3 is TGTGCCAGCGAGGGACTAGCGGGAGCACTGGGGACCCAGTACTTC. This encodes CASEGLAGALGTQYF.

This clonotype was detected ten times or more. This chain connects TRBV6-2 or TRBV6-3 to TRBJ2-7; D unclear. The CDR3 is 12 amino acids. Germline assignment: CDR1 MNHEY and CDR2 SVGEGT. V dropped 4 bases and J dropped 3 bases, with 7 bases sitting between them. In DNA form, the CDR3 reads TGTGCCAGCAGTTTCTCCAACTACGAGCAGTACTTC. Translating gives CASSFSNYEQYF.

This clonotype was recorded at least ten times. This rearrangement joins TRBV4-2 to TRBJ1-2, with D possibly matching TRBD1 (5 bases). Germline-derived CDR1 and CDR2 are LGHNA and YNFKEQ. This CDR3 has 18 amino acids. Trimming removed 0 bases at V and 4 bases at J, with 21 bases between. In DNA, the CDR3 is TGTGCCAGCAGCCAAGATCGATCCTCGCTGGGGCAGAGCTATGGCTACACCTTC. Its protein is CASSQDRSSLGQSYGYTF.

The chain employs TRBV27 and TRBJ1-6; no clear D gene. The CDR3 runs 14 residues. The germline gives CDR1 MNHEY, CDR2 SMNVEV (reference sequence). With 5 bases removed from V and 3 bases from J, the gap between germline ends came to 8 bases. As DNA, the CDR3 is TGTGCCAGCAGTCCCGGGATCTATAATTCACCCCTCCACTTT. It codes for CASSPGIYNSPLHF.

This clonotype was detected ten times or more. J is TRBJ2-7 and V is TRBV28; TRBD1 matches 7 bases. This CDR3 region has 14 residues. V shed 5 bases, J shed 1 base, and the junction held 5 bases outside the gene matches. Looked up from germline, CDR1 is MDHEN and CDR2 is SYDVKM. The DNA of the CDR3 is TGTGCCAGCAGTAGACAGGGTTGGTCCTACGAGCAGTACTTC. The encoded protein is CASSRQGWSYEQYF.

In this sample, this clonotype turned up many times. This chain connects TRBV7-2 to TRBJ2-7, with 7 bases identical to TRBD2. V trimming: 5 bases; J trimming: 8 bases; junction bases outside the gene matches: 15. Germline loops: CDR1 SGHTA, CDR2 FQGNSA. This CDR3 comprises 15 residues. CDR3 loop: CASSHGGVSGLQQYF. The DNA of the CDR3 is TGTGCCAGCAGCCATGGGGGGGTTAGTGGTTTGCAGCAGTACTTC.

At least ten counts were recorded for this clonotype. CDR3 in amino acids: CAWSSGQGTYEQYF. CDR3 in DNA: TGTGCCTGGAGCTCCGGACAGGGCACCTACGAGCAGTACTTC. This chain links TRBV30 with TRBJ2-7, with 8 bases fitting TRBD1. The germline gives CDR1 GTSNPN, CDR2 SVGIG (reference sequence). The V and J ends lost 3 bases and 2 bases, in that order; junction bases with no gene match: 6. The CDR3 totals 14 residues.

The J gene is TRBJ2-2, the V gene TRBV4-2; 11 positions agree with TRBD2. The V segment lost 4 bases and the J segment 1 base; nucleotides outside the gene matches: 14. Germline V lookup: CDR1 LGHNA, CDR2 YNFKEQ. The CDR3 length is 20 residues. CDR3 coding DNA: TGTGCCAGCAGCCGCTTAGGAGGGGCTAGCGGGAGGAGGAACACCGGGGAGCTGTTTTTT. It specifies CASSRLGGASGRRNTGELFF.

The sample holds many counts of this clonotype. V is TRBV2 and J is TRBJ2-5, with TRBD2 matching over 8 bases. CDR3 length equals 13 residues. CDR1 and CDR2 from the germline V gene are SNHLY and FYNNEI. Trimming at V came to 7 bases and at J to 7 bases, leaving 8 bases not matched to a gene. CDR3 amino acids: CASNTGTRGTQYF. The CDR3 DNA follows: TGTGCCAGCAACACCGGGACTAGAGGGACCCAGTACTTC.

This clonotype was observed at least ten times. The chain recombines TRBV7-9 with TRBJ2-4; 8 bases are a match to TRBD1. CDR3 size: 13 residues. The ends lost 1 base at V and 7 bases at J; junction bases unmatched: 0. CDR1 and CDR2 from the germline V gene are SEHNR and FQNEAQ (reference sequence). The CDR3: CASSLGTGNIQYF. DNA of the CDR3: TGTGCCAGCAGCTTAGGGACAGGGAACATTCAGTACTTC.

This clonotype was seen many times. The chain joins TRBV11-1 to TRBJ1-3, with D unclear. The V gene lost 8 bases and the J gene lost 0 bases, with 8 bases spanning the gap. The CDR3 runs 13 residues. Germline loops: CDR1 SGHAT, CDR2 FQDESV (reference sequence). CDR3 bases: TGTGCCAGCCGGGCACCCTCTGGAAACACCATATATTTT. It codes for CASRAPSGNTIYF.

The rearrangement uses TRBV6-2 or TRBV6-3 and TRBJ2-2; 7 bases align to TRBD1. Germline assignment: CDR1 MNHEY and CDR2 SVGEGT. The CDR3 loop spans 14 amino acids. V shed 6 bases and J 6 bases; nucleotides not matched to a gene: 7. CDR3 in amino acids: CASRLLTGPGELFF. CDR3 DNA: TGTGCCAGCAGACTACTGACAGGGCCCGGGGAGCTGTTTTTT.

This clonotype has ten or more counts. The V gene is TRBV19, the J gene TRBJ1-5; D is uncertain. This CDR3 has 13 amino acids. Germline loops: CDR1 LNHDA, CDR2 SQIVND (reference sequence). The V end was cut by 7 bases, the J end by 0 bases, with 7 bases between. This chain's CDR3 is CASKGNSNQPQHF. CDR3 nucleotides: TGTGCCAGTAAGGGAAATAGCAATCAGCCCCAGCATTTT.

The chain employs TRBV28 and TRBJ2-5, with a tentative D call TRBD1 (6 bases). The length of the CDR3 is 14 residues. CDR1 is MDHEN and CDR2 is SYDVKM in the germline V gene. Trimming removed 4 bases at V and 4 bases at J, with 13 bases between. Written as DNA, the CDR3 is TGTGCCAGCAGTTCCATGGGGGCGGGAGAGACCCAGTACTTC. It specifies CASSSMGAGETQYF.

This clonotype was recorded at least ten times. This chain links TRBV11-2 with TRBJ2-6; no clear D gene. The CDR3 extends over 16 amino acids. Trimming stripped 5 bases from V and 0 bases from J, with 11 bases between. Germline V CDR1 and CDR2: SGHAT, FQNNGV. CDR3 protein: CASSHGGSSGANVLTF. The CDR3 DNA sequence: TGTGCCAGCAGCCACGGCGGCAGCTCTGGGGCCAACGTCCTGACTTTC.

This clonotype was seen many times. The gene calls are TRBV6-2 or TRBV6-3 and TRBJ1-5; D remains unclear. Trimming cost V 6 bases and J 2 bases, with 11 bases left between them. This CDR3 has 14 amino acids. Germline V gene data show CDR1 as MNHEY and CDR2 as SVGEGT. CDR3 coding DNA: TGTGCCAGCAGCCCTACACAGCGCAATCAGCCCCAGCATTTT. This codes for CASSPTQRNQPQHF.

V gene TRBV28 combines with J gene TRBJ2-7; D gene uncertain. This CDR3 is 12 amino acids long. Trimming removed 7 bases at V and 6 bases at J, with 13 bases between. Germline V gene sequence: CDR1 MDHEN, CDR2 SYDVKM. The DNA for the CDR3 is TGTGCCAGCACCTTCACTACGGGCGAGCAGTACTTC. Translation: CASTFTTGEQYF.

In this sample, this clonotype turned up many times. CDR3 coding DNA: TGCAGCGTTGAAGATGCAGGGGCGAACGAGCAGTACTTC. The encoded protein is CSVEDAGANEQYF. The chain couples TRBV29-1 to TRBJ2-7; a weak D match, TRBD1 (6 bases). This CDR3 contains 13 residues. Per the germline V gene, CDR1 is SQVTM and CDR2 is ANQGSEA. V lost 0 bases and J lost 5, with 11 bases in between.